This record covers a single TCR beta chain. As yet, its antigen is unknown. TCRbeta library preparation incorporated unique molecular identifiers. TCRdb used MiXCR to reprocess the PCR reads, holding one entry per CDR3 protein. The table lists fewer than 550,000 distinct CDR3 sequences, 16% of them singletons. Germline V gives CDR1 GTSNPN, CDR2 SVGIG (reference sequence). V shed 3 bases and J 8 bases; nucleotides not matched to a gene: 12. The CDR3 covers 16 residues. The sample comes from a study of T-cell reconstitution after alpha-beta-depleted transplantation in children. Study-wide findings and caveats: Certain patients had high TCRbeta diversity at day 60, and it came from recipient T cells and thymic progenitors that survived. Reportedly, alpha-beta T cells present about two months post-transplant originated from several hundred expanded clones of graft origin. T-cell numbers and diversity one year post-transplant derived largely from freshly generated T cells.

This chain connects TRBV30 to TRBJ2-4; 11 bases map to TRBD1. Source: PBMCs, mostly from graft donor cells, taken 360 days after TCRalphabeta/CD19-depleted stem cell transplant. This clonotype was obtained from a boy younger than two who had a stem cell transplant for Wiskott-Aldrich syndrome, so the T cells may come from the graft donor. The CDR3 region is CAWSLSDRGRLDIQYF. The CDR3 coding sequence is TGTGCCTGGAGCCTTTCGGACAGGGGGCGTTTGGACATTCAGTACTTC.